The 12 T cell receptor beta chains listed next were all sequenced from one sample in a study of blood T cell repertoires in COVID-19 (dated by TCRdb to the early 2020s). Receptors were amplified or captured by the immunoSEQ multiplex PCR assay. TCRdb carries this immuneACCESS record with in-frame sequences only. Its versions omit some clonotypes, under half of them owing to an unresolved V gene in the studies checked, with the rest unexplained. The sample contains 50,000 or so clones, approximately 88% of them found a single time. Of the sample, 50% to 75% falls within the top ten clones. Specimen: peripheral blood. Every receptor here comes from an older man with acute or convalescent COVID-19.

The CDR3 DNA reads as TGTGCCAGCAGTTACAGGACAGGGCTACAGCCCCAGCATTTT. Its translation: CASSYRTGLQPQHF. The V call is TRBV6-2 or TRBV6-3, the J call TRBJ1-5; 8 nucleotides agree with TRBD1. Germline assignment: CDR1 MNHEY and CDR2 SVGEGT. J gave up 7 bases and V 2 bases, and 4 bases lay outside the gene matches. The length of the CDR3 is 14 residues.

The rearrangement uses TRBV28 and TRBJ1-1; tentatively, D is TRBD1 (6 bases). This CDR3 is 13 amino acids long. Trimming removed 5 bases from V and 1 base from J, with 8 bases in between. Germline V lookup: CDR1 MDHEN, CDR2 SYDVKM. Here the CDR3 DNA reads TGTGCCAGCAGTGAGACAGGGAACACTGAAGCTTTCTTT. Protein: CASSETGNTEAFF. The complete variable domain, with remaining parts taken from reference TRBV28 and TRBJ1-1, reads DVKVTQSSRYLVKRTGEKVFLECVQDMDHENMFWYRQDPGLGLRLIYFSYDVKMKEKGDIPEGYSVSREKKERFSLILESASTNQTSMYLCASSETGNTEAFFGQGTRLTVV.

This clone was seen only once. V is TRBV5-4 and J is TRBJ1-1; 8 bases are a match to TRBD1. Germline V gives CDR1 SGHNT, CDR2 YYREEE (reference sequence). The CDR3 runs 13 residues. Trimming removed 2 bases from V and 9 bases from J; junction bases left unmatched: 6. The CDR3, as DNA: TGTGCCAGCAGCTTATTTGGACAGGGAAAAGCTTTCTTT. Protein: CASSLFGQGKAFF.

The V gene is TRBV5-6, the J gene TRBJ1-1; D might be TRBD1 (5 bases). Germline-derived CDR1 and CDR2 are SGHDT and YYEEEE. This CDR3 region has 14 residues. Trimming shortened V by 0 bases and J by 3 bases, and 9 bases separated the two germline ends. In DNA form, the CDR3 reads TGTGCCAGCAGCTTGGCCAGGGTGGACACTGAAGCTTTCTTT. This encodes CASSLARVDTEAFF.

As DNA, the CDR3 is TGTGCCAGTAGTGGAGGGACTCGGCGGAGGAATGAGCAGTTCTTC. Protein: CASSGGTRRRNEQFF. V is TRBV19 and J is TRBJ2-1, with D possibly being TRBD2 (6 bases). CDR1 and CDR2 (germline): LNHDA, SQIVND (reference sequence). Trimming took 5 bases from V and 7 from J, leaving 18 bases between them. This CDR3 region has 15 residues. Full variable domain (outside the CDR3, taken from reference TRBV19 and TRBJ2-1): DGGITQSPKYLFRKEGQNVTLSCEQNLNHDAMYWYRQDPGQGLRLIYYSQIVNDFQKGDIAEGYSVSREKKESFPLTVTSAQKNPTAFYLCASSGGTRRRNEQFFGPGTRLTVL.

This chain joins TRBV4-3 and TRBJ2-5; 8 bases line up with TRBD2. The CDR3 has 14 amino acids. Germline trimming cut 2 bases from V and 5 bases from J; bases unmatched to any gene: 4. Germline assignment: CDR1 LGHNA and CDR2 YSLEER. The DNA for the CDR3 is TGCGCCAGCAGCCAAAAGGGACTAGTCGAGACCCAGTACTTC. As protein: CASSQKGLVETQYF.

This chain connects TRBV3-1 (or the pseudogene TRBV3-2) to TRBJ1-2; 12 bases fit TRBD1. The J segment lost 4 bases and the V segment lost 4 bases, leaving 10 bases of the junction unmatched. Germline assignment: CDR1 LGHDT and CDR2 YNNKEL (reference sequence). The CDR3 is made up of 17 amino acids. The CDR3 reads CASSLAGTGGVSYGYTF. DNA for the CDR3: TGTGCCAGCAGCCTCGCCGGGACAGGGGGCGTCAGCTATGGCTACACCTTC.

This rearrangement joins TRBV28 to TRBJ1-5; the match to TRBD1 covers 7 bases. This CDR3 region has 16 residues. Germline trimming cut 1 base from V and 7 bases from J; bases unmatched to any gene: 10. Germline assignment: CDR1 MDHEN and CDR2 SYDVKM. The CDR3 coding sequence is TGTGCCAGCAGTTTATACATTGGCAGGGGGAGGCAGCCCCAGCATTTT. This encodes CASSLYIGRGRQPQHF.

The V and J genes are TRBV10-3 and TRBJ2-3; no clear D gene. Trimming took off 10 bases at V and 2 bases at J, with 22 bases between the two ends. The germline V gene encodes CDR1 ENHRY and CDR2 SYGVKD. This CDR3 region has 16 residues. CDR3 in amino acids: CATSFPTPTHTDTQYF. CDR3 DNA sequence: TGTGCCACTTCCTTCCCCACCCCGACTCACACAGATACGCAGTATTTT.

The chain joins TRBV5-1 to TRBJ1-4, with D perhaps matching TRBD1 (6 bases). The germline V gene has CDR1 SGHRS and CDR2 YFSETQ. CDR3 size: 16 residues. Trimming cost V 0 bases and J 8 bases, with 17 bases left between them. The CDR3 is CASSLERAGEGEKLFF. CDR3 nucleotides: TGCGCCAGCAGCTTGGAAAGGGCAGGGGAAGGAGAAAAACTGTTTTTT.

This chain uses TRBV6-5 with TRBJ2-7; no clear D gene. Germline values: CDR1 MNHEY, CDR2 SVGAGI. This CDR3 spans 13 amino acids. Trimming took off 6 bases at V and 5 bases at J, with 14 bases between the two ends. The CDR3 region is CASSLTLRHEQYF. CDR3 coding DNA: TGTGCCAGCAGCTTAACCCTCAGGCACGAGCAGTACTTC.

The chain uses TRBV2 and TRBJ2-5; 8 bases map to TRBD2. J lost 1 base, V lost 6 bases, and 10 bases had no gene match. This CDR3 has 16 residues. Germline V CDR1 and CDR2: SNHLY, FYNNEI. The CDR3 here is CASSLDAGGLQETQYF. CDR3 in DNA: TGTGCCAGCAGCTTGGATGCGGGAGGTCTCCAAGAGACCCAGTACTTC.